The 29 T cell receptor beta chains listed next were all sequenced from one sample in a study of blood T cells in healthy people across ages. Primers used in a second PCR of roughly 7 to 12 cycles were a sample-barcoded 5' primer and a J-beta primer mix. One entry per CDR3 protein results from TCRdb running MiXCR on the 5' RACE reads. The data show roughly 1.9 million distinct CDR3 sequences, with about 39% seen just once and 20% to 25% held by the top ten. Sequencing was done on a sample of blood. Receptors were obtained from a human donor in good health.

This clonotype showed up just a few times. V usage is TRBV7-3 and J usage is TRBJ2-3; D gene uncertain. Trimming shortened V by 0 bases and J by 9 bases, and 13 bases separated the two germline ends. The length of the CDR3 is 14 residues. Germline V lookup: CDR1 SGHTA, CDR2 FQGTGA. The CDR3 loop reads CASSLTGPSVTQYF. The DNA for the CDR3 is TGTGCCAGCAGCTTAACCGGTCCGTCAGTGACGCAGTATTTT.

The genes are TRBV9 and TRBJ2-3; 8 bases fit TRBD1. Unmatched junction bases numbered 7, after V lost 3 bases and J lost 1 base. Looked up from germline, CDR1 is SGDLS and CDR2 is YYNGEE. This CDR3 region has 16 residues. The CDR3 DNA sequence: TGTGCCAGCAGCGCCCGACAGGGGTCGGGCACAGATACGCAGTATTTT. Protein sequence: CASSARQGSGTDTQYF.

This clonotype was observed a few times. The rearrangement uses TRBV5-1 and TRBJ2-7; 11 bases map to TRBD2. CDR1 and CDR2 (germline): SGHRS, YFSETQ. Trimming took 4 bases from V and 1 from J; bases not matched to a gene: 10. CDR3 length: 17 residues. CDR3 coding DNA: TGCGCCAGCAGCCACGGGACTAGCGGTGGAGATTCCTACGAGCAGTACTTC. It encodes CASSHGTSGGDSYEQYF.

The V call is TRBV9, the J call TRBJ1-1; D gene uncertain. The V end lost 3 bases, the J end lost 6 bases, and 15 bases lay between the germline ends. The CDR3 length is 14 residues. Germline CDR1 is SGDLS and CDR2 is YYNGEE. The CDR3 region is CASSAPGGNAEAFF. The CDR3 nucleotides are TGTGCCAGCAGCGCCCCCGGAGGAAACGCTGAAGCTTTCTTT.

A word on this clonotype: The CDR3 does not close with the conserved phenylalanine or tryptophan, likely indicating a read error. The chain combines TRBV9 with TRBJ2-2, with 8 bases lining up with TRBD1. Per the germline V gene, CDR1 is SGDLS and CDR2 is YYNGEE. V gave up 2 bases and J gave up 9 bases; unmatched junction bases: 6. The CDR3 consists of 14 residues. CDR3 nucleotide sequence: TGTGCCAGCAGCGTCGACCAGGGGGCGCGGGAGCTGTTTGTT. Its protein product is CASSVDQGARELFV.

The gene calls are TRBV7-2 and TRBJ1-6, with D possibly TRBD1 on 5 matching bases. V was cut by 1 base and J by 9 bases, with 10 bases left in between. The germline V gene has CDR1 SGHTA and CDR2 FQGNSA. The CDR3 contains 14 residues. The CDR3 spells CASSLDPGSSPLHF. The CDR3 coding sequence is TGTGCCAGCAGCTTAGATCCAGGGAGTTCACCCCTCCACTTT.

The chain carries TRBV5-5 and TRBJ1-1; weak D call: TRBD1 (6 bases). This CDR3 comprises 14 residues. Germline values: CDR1 SGHKS, CDR2 YYEKEE (reference sequence). Trimming left V 4 bases short and J 0 bases short, with 10 bases between. Here the CDR3 DNA reads TGTGCCAGCAGCAGTACAGGGTTGAACACTGAAGCTTTCTTT. It translates to CASSSTGLNTEAFF.

This clonotype showed up just a few times. The chain is built from TRBV10-3 and TRBJ1-5; TRBD1 matches 7 bases. V dropped 2 bases and J dropped 0; count of bases not matched to a gene: 13. CDR1 and CDR2 (germline): ENHRY, SYGVKD. The CDR3 has 19 residues. CDR3 sequence reads: CAISEHFDRAPYSNQPQHF. The CDR3 DNA sequence: TGTGCCATCAGTGAGCATTTTGACAGGGCTCCCTATAGCAATCAGCCCCAGCATTTT.

The chain couples TRBV6-6 to TRBJ1-5; D possibly corresponds to TRBD1 (5 bases). V lost 2 bases to trimming and J lost 7 bases, with 15 bases between them. Germline-derived CDR1 and CDR2 are MNHNY and SVGAGI (reference sequence). The CDR3 is made up of 15 amino acids. This CDR3 is CASSYAGTNTQPQHF. In DNA form, the CDR3 reads TGTGCCAGCAGTTACGCCGGGACTAATACCCAGCCCCAGCATTTT.

This clonotype was detected ten times or more. A much larger clone lies a single base off, so this may be a read error. The chain couples TRBV7-8 to TRBJ2-7; no definite D call. The germline CDR1 and CDR2 sequences are SGHVS and FQNEAQ. There are 12 residues in the CDR3. V lost 2 bases, J lost 1 base, and 3 bases lay in between. This CDR3 is CASSLWSYEQYF. In DNA, the CDR3 is TGTGCCAGCAGCTTATGGTCCTACGAGCAGTACTTC.

This clonotype was counted between two and nine times. This chain joins TRBV6-5 and TRBJ1-2; D unresolved. Germline assignment: CDR1 MNHEY and CDR2 SVGAGI. The CDR3 spans 14 residues. The germline V and J ends were trimmed by 2 bases and 7 bases, with 14 bases remaining between them. CDR3 in amino acids: CASSYGRTESGYTF. CDR3 bases: TGTGCCAGCAGTTACGGACGGACGGAGAGTGGCTACACCTTC.

The chain has TRBV7-9 and TRBJ2-5; possibly TRBD2 for D (7 bases). The V end was cut by 4 bases, the J end by 2 bases, with 17 bases between. Germline V gives CDR1 SEHNR, CDR2 FQNEAQ (reference sequence). The CDR3 length is 16 residues. The chain's CDR3 is CASSSKGDYLQETQYF. The CDR3 coding sequence is TGTGCCAGCAGCTCGAAGGGGGACTACCTGCAAGAGACCCAGTACTTC.

This chain links TRBV12-5 with TRBJ2-7, with D perhaps matching TRBD1 or TRBD2 (5 bases each). The CDR3 sequence is 16 residues long. The V and J ends lost 4 bases and 6 bases respectively, with 22 bases between them. Looked up from germline, CDR1 is LGHNT and CDR2 is FRNRAP. Written as DNA, the CDR3 is TGTGCTAGTGGTTCCATGTCCGGGACGGCTGGCCCCGAGCAGTACTTC. This encodes CASGSMSGTAGPEQYF.

This clonotype came up many times. V gene TRBV7-9 combines with J gene TRBJ1-5, with D hard to call. V was clipped by 3 bases and J by 5 bases, with 5 bases between them. This CDR3 has 12 amino acids. The V gene's germline CDR1 is SEHNR and CDR2 FQNEAQ (reference sequence). In nucleotides, the CDR3 is TGTGCCAGCAGCTTGGACGATCAGCCCCAGCATTTT. As protein: CASSLDDQPQHF.

The J gene is TRBJ2-7, the V gene TRBV5-6, with unresolved D. In germline, CDR1 is SGHDT, CDR2 YYEEEE. The V end lost 6 bases, the J end lost 0 bases, and 16 bases lay between the germline ends. CDR3 length: 15 amino acids. The DNA for the CDR3 is TGTGCCAGCACAATCACTTGGGAACGCTCCTACGAGCAGTACTTC. Translating gives CASTITWERSYEQYF.

The rearrangement joins TRBV2 to TRBJ2-1, with D perhaps matching TRBD1 (6 bases). CDR3 length equals 13 residues. Per the germline V gene, CDR1 is SNHLY and CDR2 is FYNNEI. V shed 10 bases and J shed 3 bases, with 13 bases lying between them. CDR3 nucleotides: TGTGCCAACAAAGAGGACAGCTACAATGAGCAGTTCTTC. It codes for CANKEDSYNEQFF.

This chain connects TRBV18 to TRBJ2-6; no clear D. Looked up from germline, CDR1 is KGHSH and CDR2 is LQKENI. V lost 6 bases, J lost 0 bases, and 12 bases lay in between. CDR3 length: 16 residues. Written as DNA, the CDR3 is TGTGCCAGCTCCCCCACTCTGCCCTCTGGGGCCAACGTCCTGACTTTC. This codes for CASSPTLPSGANVLTF.

The gene calls are TRBV6-1 and TRBJ2-3; 9 nucleotides match TRBD1. Germline lookup yields CDR1 MNHNS and CDR2 SASEGT. V gave up 6 bases and J gave up 4 bases; unmatched junction bases: 14. This CDR3 comprises 17 residues. This CDR3 reads CASSLKDFTGGADTQYF. CDR3 coding DNA: TGTGCCAGCAGCCTTAAGGATTTTACAGGGGGCGCAGATACGCAGTATTTT.

CDR3 bases: TGCAGTGTAAGGCCCTCCCCGGGGGAGGGTACGCAGTATTTT. Protein sequence: CSVRPSPGEGTQYF. The rearrangement uses TRBV20-1 and TRBJ2-3; 7 bases are shared with TRBD2. With 7 bases clipped from V and 8 bases from J, the junction kept 15 bases outside the gene matches. Per germline, CDR1 DFQATT and CDR2 SNEGSKA (reference sequence). This CDR3 contains 14 residues.

The rearrangement links TRBV10-3 to TRBJ2-6; 9 bases are shared with TRBD1. CDR3 length: 17 residues. Trimming cost V 5 bases and J 4 bases; bases outside gene matches: 9. Germline lookup yields CDR1 ENHRY and CDR2 SYGVKD. The CDR3 DNA reads as TGTGCCATCAGTCCCGGGACAGGGACGAGCGGGGCCAACGTCCTGACTTTC. It is translated as CAISPGTGTSGANVLTF.

This clonotype was observed a handful of times. The J gene is TRBJ2-5, the V gene TRBV20-1; D might be TRBD2 (5 bases). The J call may be in error: the DNA end matches TRBJ2-7 better. Germline V gene data show CDR1 as DFQATT and CDR2 as SNEGSKA (reference sequence). There are 12 residues in the CDR3. The CDR3 region is CSALDGDYEQYF. The CDR3 DNA reads as TGCAGTGCCTTGGACGGGGACTACGAGCAGTACTTC.

This chain joins TRBV11-2 and TRBJ2-5; 12 nucleotides line up with TRBD2. The closer fit of TRBJ2-7 to the DNA end suggests the J call may be wrong. Germline values: CDR1 SGHAT, CDR2 FQNNGV. This CDR3 is built from 15 residues. CDR3: CASSSGTSGHYEQYF. In DNA, the CDR3 is TGTGCCAGCAGCTCCGGGACTAGCGGGCACTACGAGCAGTACTTC.

The rearrangement uses TRBV5-6 and TRBJ1-5; D possibly corresponds to TRBD1 (5 bases). V was shortened by 2 bases and J by 7 bases, with 25 bases between the two germline ends. The length of the CDR3 is 18 residues. Germline lookup yields CDR1 SGHDT and CDR2 YYEEEE. Written as DNA, the CDR3 is TGTGCCAGCAGCTTCTCCTTTTCGATGGGGGTGACCGGGCAGCCCCAGCATTTT. Translation: CASSFSFSMGVTGQPQHF. The full variable domain, its missing parts supplied by reference TRBV5-6 and TRBJ1-5, is DAGVTQSPTHLIKTRGQQVTLRCSPKSGHDTVSWYQQALGQGPQFIFQYYEEEERQRGNFPDRFSGHQFPNYSSELNVNALLLGDSALYLCASSFSFSMGVTGQPQHFGDGTRLSIL.

J is TRBJ2-5 and V is TRBV12-3 or TRBV12-4; the match to TRBD2 covers 16 bases. The J call may be faulty, since TRBJ2-7 better matches the DNA end. The CDR3 has 17 residues. Written as DNA, the CDR3 is TGTGCCAGCACTCCCGGGACTAGCGGGGGGGGCTCTTACGAGCAGTACTTC. Translated, it gives CASTPGTSGGGSYEQYF.

This clonotype was counted between two and nine times. The chain employs TRBV14 and TRBJ1-2, with D unclear. CDR1 is SGHDN and CDR2 is FVKESK in the germline V gene. CDR3 length: 13 residues. V shed 2 bases and J shed 8 bases, with 12 bases lying between them. CDR3 coding DNA: TGTGCCAGCAGCCAATCTCCAGGTTACGGCTACACCTTC. This sequence encodes CASSQSPGYGYTF.

In this sample, this clonotype turned up a few times. J is TRBJ2-1 and V is TRBV20-1; TRBD2 matches 12 bases. The J segment lost 8 bases and the V segment lost 1 base, leaving 6 bases of the junction unmatched. This CDR3 spans 15 amino acids. Germline V gives CDR1 DFQATT, CDR2 SNEGSKA (reference sequence). The CDR3 DNA reads as TGCAGTGCTAGAGGACCTAGCGGGGGGGTGTATGAGCAGTTCTTC. The encoded protein is CSARGPSGGVYEQFF.

The chain is built from TRBV20-1 and TRBJ2-1; a weak D match, TRBD2 (5 bases). The CDR3 is made up of 15 amino acids. CDR1 is DFQATT, CDR2 SNEGSKA, per germline (reference sequence). The V and J ends lost 3 bases and 5 bases respectively, with 17 bases between them. The CDR3, as DNA: TGCAGTGCTAGTAAGGTAGCGAGGTTCAACAATGAGCAGTTCTTC. This sequence encodes CSASKVARFNNEQFF.

This chain uses TRBV6-2 or TRBV6-3 with TRBJ2-3; no clear D gene. The CDR3 is 14 amino acids. Looked up from germline, CDR1 is MNHEY and CDR2 is SVGEGT. V dropped 6 bases and J dropped 4 bases, with 14 bases sitting between them. The CDR3 DNA reads TGTGCCAGCAGACAACCAAAAGATTCAGATACGCAGTATTTT. Translation gives CASRQPKDSDTQYF.

The table lists this clonotype with a few counts. This chain uses TRBV30 with TRBJ2-1; 10 positions match TRBD1. Germline trimming cut 4 bases from V and 6 bases from J; bases unmatched to any gene: 9. Germline values: CDR1 GTSNPN, CDR2 SVGIG (reference sequence). The CDR3 contains 15 residues. The CDR3 sequence: CAWIPWDRGINEQFF. The CDR3 region has the DNA TGTGCCTGGATACCATGGGACAGGGGTATCAATGAGCAGTTCTTC.